The rows below give T cell receptor beta chains drawn from one sample of a study of cytomegalovirus exposure and HLA in healthy donors. TCRdb keeps only in-frame clones here, not all; method: immunoSEQ multiplex PCR. The sample includes roughly 6,900 clones, around 56% of them seen just once. Sequencing was done on a sample of PBMCs. These receptors all come from a man younger than 40 in good health and CMV-seropositive. Both conserved end residues are part of each CDR3. D genes are given only for firm matches. Expanded clones get a size class; other rows say once, few or many, or leave the size out.

-	TRBJ1-2	TRBV7-2	-	14	TGTGCCAGCAACTTCGGTGGGGCAGGGGATGGCTACACCTTC	CASNFGGAGDGYTF
-	TRBJ2-7	TRBV7-2	TRBD1	15	TGTGCCAGCAGTTTTAGACAGGGCCCCACCTACGAGCAGTACTTC	CASSFRQGPTYEQYF
-	TRBJ1-2	TRBV27	-	13	TGTGCCAGCAGTGGAGGAAGTCACTATGGCTACACCTTC	CASSGGSHYGYTF
-	TRBJ1-4	TRBV9	-	13	TGTGCCAGCAATGGAGGGGCTAATGAAAAACTGTTTTTT	CASNGGANEKLFF
-	TRBJ1-2	TRBV30	-	11	TGTGCCTGGAGTGACTCGGGAGGCTACACCTTC	CAWSDSGGYTF
few	TRBJ1-4	TRBV4-2	-	18	TGTGCCAGCAGCCAAGATAATGGGGGCGGTACCGTAAATGAAAAACTGTTTTTT	CASSQDNGGGTVNEKLFF
-	TRBJ2-7	TRBV29-1	-	11	TGCAGCGTACTAACAGGGCTCGAGCAGTACTTC	CSVLTGLEQYF
-	TRBJ1-2	TRBV6-5	TRBD1	13	TGTGCCAGCAGCTCCGGGACAGGTCATGGCTACACCTTC	CASSSGTGHGYTF
-	TRBJ1-3	TRBV25-1	-	15	TGTGCCAGCACCCCGGGGGGCAGTTCTGGAAACACCATATATTTT	CASTPGGSSGNTIYF
-	TRBJ1-4	TRBV7-2	TRBD1	16	TGTGCCAGCAGCCTCTTGGTCGACAGGGGACATGAAAAACTGTTTTTT	CASSLLVDRGHEKLFF
-	TRBJ2-2	TRBV7-7	TRBD1	14	TGTGCTAGCAGCAAAGGGACAGCCACCGGGGAGCTGTTTTTT	CASSKGTATGELFF
-	TRBJ1-1	TRBV4-1	-	16	TGCGCCAGCAGCCAAGTCCACGGAGGATCTTACACTGAAGCTTTCTTT	CASSQVHGGSYTEAFF
-	TRBJ2-7	TRBV7-9	-	12	TGTGCCGGACAAGTGAGCTCCTACGAGCAGTACTTC	CAGQVSSYEQYF
-	TRBJ1-1	TRBV30	-	13	TGTGCCTGGAGAAGACAGTTGAACACTGAAGCTTTCTTT	CAWRRQLNTEAFF
-	TRBJ2-3	TRBV29-1	TRBD2	15	TGCAGCGTTGAATCCTCGGGAGGAATCACAGATACGCAGTATTTT	CSVESSGGITDTQYF
few	TRBJ1-6	TRBV6-5	TRBD1	13	TGTGCCAGCAGCTCAGGGGGTAATTCACCCCTCCACTTT	CASSSGGNSPLHF
-	TRBJ2-7	TRBV15	-	15	TGTGCCACCAGCAGAGGTCGTCTCGAGTCCTACGAGCAGTACTTC	CATSRGRLESYEQYF
few	TRBJ1-2	TRBV4-3	TRBD1	15	TGCGCCAGCAGCCAATTAGGACAGGGGGCATATGGCTACACCTTC	CASSQLGQGAYGYTF
-	TRBJ1-6	TRBV11-2	-	14	TGTGCCAGCAGCTTTCGGGGGAATAATTCACCCCTCCACTTT	CASSFRGNNSPLHF
-	TRBJ2-1	TRBV13	-	13	TGTGCCAGCAGCGGGGGCGATTACAATGAGCAGTTCTTC	CASSGGDYNEQFF
-	TRBJ2-3	TRBV10-3	TRBD1	14	TGTGCCATCAGACCCGGACAGGGGGAAGATACGCAGTATTTT	CAIRPGQGEDTQYF
-	TRBJ1-1	TRBV11-3	TRBD1	13	TGTGCCAGCAGCTCGCAGGGGGAGAATGAAGCTTTCTTT	CASSSQGENEAFF
once	TRBJ1-5	TRBV30	TRBD1	17	TGTGCCTGGAGCCGGGACAGGGGGCGCGGGAACAATCAGCCCCAGCATTTT	CAWSRDRGRGNNQPQHF
-	TRBJ2-5	TRBV29-1	-	10	TGCAGCGTTGAGGACTGGACCCAGTACTTC	CSVEDWTQYF